The 20 T cell receptor beta chains in this list originate from one sample, sequenced in a study of shared clonotypes between healthy human individuals (TCRdb year 2020). Libraries came from the immunoSEQ multiplex PCR assay. The immuneACCESS repertoire file appears here via TCRdb, limited to in-frame rearrangements. These files lack a portion of the clones; in checked studies, under half of the deficit traces to unresolved V genes, and the cause of the others is not known. Within this sample are fewer than 1.6 million clones, with approximately 98.5% of them counted one time only. The ten top clones hold approximately 0.4% of the sample. Input material: naive CD4+ T cells sorted from blood. The cell subset or site label of this sample denotes: CD45RA+ positively selected. These receptors were taken from a man aged 25-45 years in good health.

The chain recombines TRBV5-1 with TRBJ2-7; tentative D call: TRBD1 (6 bases). Trimming removed 4 bases at V and 3 bases at J, with 14 bases between. The germline V gene has CDR1 SGHRS and CDR2 YFSETQ. CDR3 length: 14 amino acids. The CDR3 loop is CASSTGTSSYEQYF. The CDR3 nucleotides read TGCGCCAGCAGCACAGGGACATCCAGCTACGAGCAGTACTTC.

As concerns this clone: Compared with germline, one end of the junction differs, possibly owing to a read error. The V gene is TRBV11-2, the J gene TRBJ2-7; the match to TRBD2 covers 14 bases. Germline V gives CDR1 SGHAT, CDR2 FQNNGV. The CDR3 is made up of 13 amino acids. The CDR3 sequence is CASSPSGLAGGAF. The CDR3 coding sequence is TGTGCCAGCAGCCCCTCTGGACTAGCGGGAGGAGCGTTC. Full variable domain (rest looked up from reference TRBV11-2 and TRBJ2-7): EAGVAQSPRYKIIEKRQSVAFWCNPISGHATLYWYQQILGQGPKLLIQFQNNGVVDDSQLPKDRFSAERLKGVDSTLKIQPAKLEDSAVYLCASSPSGLAGGAFGPGTRLTVT.

V gene TRBV19 combines with J gene TRBJ2-1; D unclear. Germline-derived CDR1 and CDR2 are LNHDA and SQIVND (reference sequence). Trimming pared 9 bases from V and 0 bases from J, leaving 15 bases between. This CDR3 spans 15 amino acids. The CDR3 region has the DNA TGTGCCAGGAACACAGCCACGAGCTCCTACAATGAGCAGTTCTTC. Residues: CARNTATSSYNEQFF.

CDR3 coding DNA: TGTGCCAGCAGCGGACAGGGAGGCTATGGCTACACCTTC. This encodes CASSGQGGYGYTF. The chain recombines TRBV5-4 with TRBJ1-2; 8 nucleotides line up with TRBD1. Germline CDR1 SGHNT, CDR2 YYREEE (reference sequence). The CDR3 sequence is 13 residues long. V lost 4 bases, J lost 4 bases, and 3 bases stayed unmatched.

V usage is TRBV7-3 and J usage is TRBJ1-1; the D gene is possibly TRBD1 (5 bases). With 2 bases removed from V and 10 bases from J, the gap between germline ends came to 14 bases. The CDR3 is made up of 13 amino acids. Germline CDR1 is SGHTA and CDR2 is FQGTGA. The CDR3 loop is CASSLGSFQGAFF. The CDR3 DNA sequence: TGTGCCAGCAGCTTAGGTTCATTTCAGGGAGCTTTCTTT.

The V and J genes are TRBV10-3 and TRBJ2-1; 8 bases fit TRBD1. The CDR3 totals 14 residues. V shed 2 bases, J shed 3 bases, and the junction held 0 bases outside the gene matches. The germline V gene has CDR1 ENHRY and CDR2 SYGVKD. CDR3 protein: CAISEDRGYNEQFF. The DNA for the CDR3 is TGTGCCATCAGTGAGGACAGGGGCTACAATGAGCAGTTCTTC.

This rearrangement joins TRBV7-9 to TRBJ1-4, with 9 bases that match TRBD1. This CDR3 has 17 amino acids. Germline assignment: CDR1 SEHNR and CDR2 FQNEAQ (reference sequence). The junction had 14 bases not matched to a gene; V was cut back by 5 bases and J by 7 bases. The CDR3 coding sequence is TGTGCCAGCAGCCATCGGGCGGGAAGGGACAGGGCTGAAAAACTGTTTTTT. Its protein is CASSHRAGRDRAEKLFF.

The chain uses TRBV18 and TRBJ2-4, with a tentative D call TRBD2 (6 bases). The CDR3 runs to 14 residues. The germline V gene has CDR1 KGHSH and CDR2 LQKENI. The ends were cut back, 6 bases at V and 2 bases at J, with 11 bases in the middle. CDR3 nucleotides: TGTGCCAGCTCCGAGGCGGGGACCAAAAACATTCAGTACTTC. Translating gives CASSEAGTKNIQYF.

CDR3 sequence: CASNRDRNEKLFF. DNA of the CDR3: TGTGCCAGTAACCGGGACAGAAATGAAAAACTGTTTTTT. V gene TRBV18 combines with J gene TRBJ1-4; the match to TRBD1 covers 7 bases. V lost 9 bases, J lost 5 bases, and 6 bases stayed unmatched. From germline, CDR1 is KGHSH and CDR2 LQKENI. The CDR3 consists of 13 residues. The variable domain in full, with the rest retrieved from reference TRBV18 and TRBJ1-4, is NAGVMQNPRHLVRRRGQEARLRCSPMKGHSHVYWYRQLPEEGLKFMVYLQKENIIDESGMPKERFSAEFPKEGPSILRIQQVVRGDSAAYFCASNRDRNEKLFFGSGTQLSVL.

V is TRBV5-1 and J is TRBJ2-1; weak D call: TRBD2 (6 bases). V was pared by 1 base and J by 0 bases, with 14 bases between. CDR1 and CDR2 (germline): SGHRS, YFSETQ. The CDR3 has 17 residues. The DNA of the CDR3 is TGCGCCAGCAGCTTGTACGGGGGACGCAGCTCCTACAATGAGCAGTTCTTC. Its protein is CASSLYGGRSSYNEQFF.

V and J are TRBV14 and TRBJ2-1; 11 bases are shared with TRBD2. The junction had 8 bases not matched to a gene; V was cut back by 2 bases and J by 2 bases. The CDR3 runs to 18 residues. CDR1 and CDR2 (germline): SGHDN, FVKESK. The CDR3 loop is CASSQRGTSGRPYNEQFF. CDR3 nucleotide sequence: TGTGCCAGCAGCCAAAGGGGAACTAGCGGGAGACCCTACAATGAGCAGTTCTTC.

This clone was detected only once. The CDR3 here is CASSDCSGMVAKNIQYF. The DNA for the CDR3 is TGTGCCAGCAGTGACTGTAGCGGGATGGTAGCCAAAAACATTCAGTACTTC. V gene TRBV6-4 combines with J gene TRBJ2-4, with 8 bases aligning to TRBD2. Germline lookup yields CDR1 MRHNA and CDR2 SNTAGT. The CDR3 is made up of 17 amino acids. Germline trimming cut 1 base from V and 0 bases from J; bases unmatched to any gene: 5.

CDR3 region: CASSGTVDQPQHF. The DNA of the CDR3 is TGTGCCAGCAGTGGAACGGTCGATCAGCCCCAGCATTTT. V and J are TRBV6-4 and TRBJ1-5; D remains unclear. This CDR3 is built from 13 residues. V shed 4 bases and J shed 5 bases, with 9 bases lying between them. Germline V gene lookup returns CDR1 MRHNA and CDR2 SNTAGT.

The chain employs TRBV5-6 and TRBJ2-3, with D perhaps TRBD1 (6 bases). V lost 4 bases to trimming and J lost 5 bases, with 17 bases between them. The CDR3 extends over 15 amino acids. Per the germline V gene, CDR1 is SGHDT and CDR2 is YYEEEE. CDR3 bases: TGTGCCAGCAGCAAGAGACAGGCCGGGGTAGATACGCAGTATTTT. Encoded protein: CASSKRQAGVDTQYF. The whole variable domain, filled in from reference TRBV5-6 and TRBJ2-3, reads DAGVTQSPTHLIKTRGQQVTLRCSPKSGHDTVSWYQQALGQGPQFIFQYYEEEERQRGNFPDRFSGHQFPNYSSELNVNALLLGDSALYLCASSKRQAGVDTQYFGPGTRLTVL.

The rearrangement links TRBV28 to TRBJ1-5, with D possibly matching TRBD1 (5 bases). Germline V CDR1 and CDR2: MDHEN, SYDVKM. V lost 2 bases and J 3 bases, leaving 11 bases between the germline ends. CDR3 length: 15 amino acids. CDR3 coding DNA: TGTGCCAGCAGTTTACAGGGCTCGGCCAATCAGCCCCAGCATTTT. Encoded protein: CASSLQGSANQPQHF. Full variable domain (missing parts from reference TRBV28 and TRBJ1-5): DVKVTQSSRYLVKRTGEKVFLECVQDMDHENMFWYRQDPGLGLRLIYFSYDVKMKEKGDIPEGYSVSREKKERFSLILESASTNQTSMYLCASSLQGSANQPQHFGDGTRLSIL.

The J gene is TRBJ2-7, the V gene TRBV30; D not resolved. The CDR3 has 14 residues. Trimming took off 0 bases at V and 5 bases at J, with 14 bases between the two ends. Germline V lookup: CDR1 GTSNPN, CDR2 SVGIG (reference sequence). The CDR3 reads CAWSVGGMWNEQYF. CDR3 nucleotide sequence: TGTGCCTGGAGTGTTGGCGGTATGTGGAACGAGCAGTACTTC.

A single count supports this clone. The V call is TRBV28, the J call TRBJ1-1; a weak D match, TRBD1 (5 bases). The CDR3 extends over 15 amino acids. V gave up 6 bases and J gave up 1 base, with 15 bases separating them. The germline V gene has CDR1 MDHEN and CDR2 SYDVKM. CDR3 DNA sequence: TGTGCCAGCAGAGAGGCCGGGACGGCGAACACTGAAGCTTTCTTT. It translates to CASREAGTANTEAFF.

J is TRBJ2-1 and V is TRBV6-5, with a weak D call TRBD2 (6 bases). The CDR3 sequence is 13 residues long. From germline, CDR1 is MNHEY and CDR2 SVGAGI. V lost 2 bases, J lost 7 bases, and 9 bases lay in between. CDR3 amino acids: CASSYPGTNEQFF. CDR3 nucleotides: TGTGCCAGCAGTTACCCCGGGACTAATGAGCAGTTCTTC.

The rearrangement uses TRBV7-8 and TRBJ2-1, with TRBD1 matching over 10 bases. Germline trimming cut 2 bases from V and 4 bases from J; bases unmatched to any gene: 8. Germline V gene data show CDR1 as SGHVS and CDR2 as FQNEAQ. The CDR3 is 17 residues long. This chain's CDR3 is CASSLPLTGGLYNEQFF. In DNA, the CDR3 is TGTGCCAGCAGCTTACCATTGACAGGGGGCCTTTACAATGAGCAGTTCTTC.

V is TRBV2 and J is TRBJ2-7; D may match TRBD1 or TRBD2 (5 bases each). The CDR3 sequence is 15 residues long. Germline-derived CDR1 and CDR2 are SNHLY and FYNNEI. Trimming pared 6 bases from V and 4 bases from J, leaving 19 bases between. The CDR3 is CASRDRGPRWYEQYF. The CDR3 bases are TGTGCCAGCAGAGACCGGGGACCCCGGTGGTACGAGCAGTACTTC.